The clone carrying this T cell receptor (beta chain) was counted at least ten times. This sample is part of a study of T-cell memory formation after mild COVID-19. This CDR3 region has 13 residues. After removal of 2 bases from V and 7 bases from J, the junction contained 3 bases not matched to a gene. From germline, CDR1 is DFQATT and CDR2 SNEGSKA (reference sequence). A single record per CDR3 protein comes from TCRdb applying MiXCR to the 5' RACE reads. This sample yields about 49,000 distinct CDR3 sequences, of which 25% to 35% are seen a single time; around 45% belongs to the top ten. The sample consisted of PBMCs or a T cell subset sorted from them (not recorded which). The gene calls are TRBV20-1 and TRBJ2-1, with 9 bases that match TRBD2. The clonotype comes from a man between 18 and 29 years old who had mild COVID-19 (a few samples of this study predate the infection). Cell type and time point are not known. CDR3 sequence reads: CSARRLAGNEQFF. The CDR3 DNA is TGCAGTGCTAGACGGCTAGCGGGAAATGAGCAGTTCTTC.